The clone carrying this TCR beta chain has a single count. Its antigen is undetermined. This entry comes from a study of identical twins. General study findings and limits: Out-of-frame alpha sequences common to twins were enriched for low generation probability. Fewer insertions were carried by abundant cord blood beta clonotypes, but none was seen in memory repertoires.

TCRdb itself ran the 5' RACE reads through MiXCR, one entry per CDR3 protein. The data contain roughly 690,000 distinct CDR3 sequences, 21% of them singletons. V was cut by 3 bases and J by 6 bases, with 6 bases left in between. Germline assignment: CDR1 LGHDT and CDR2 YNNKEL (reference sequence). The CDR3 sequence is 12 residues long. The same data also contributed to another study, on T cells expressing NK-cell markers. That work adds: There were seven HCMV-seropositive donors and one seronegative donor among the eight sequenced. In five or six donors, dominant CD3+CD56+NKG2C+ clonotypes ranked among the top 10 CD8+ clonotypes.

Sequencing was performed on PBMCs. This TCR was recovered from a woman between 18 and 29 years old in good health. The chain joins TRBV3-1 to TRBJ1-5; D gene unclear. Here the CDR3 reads CASSHGVQPQHF. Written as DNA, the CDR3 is TGTGCCAGCAGCCATGGGGTTCAGCCCCAGCATTTT.